These 19 T cell receptor beta chains were sequenced from one sample in a study of blood T cell repertoires in COVID-19 (dated by TCRdb to about 2020). The library relied on the immunoSEQ multiplex PCR assay. TCRdb carries this immuneACCESS record with in-frame sequences only. Its versions omit some clonotypes, under half of them owing to an unresolved V gene in the studies checked, with the rest unexplained. The table for this sample lists about 17,000 clones; approximately 80% of them were counted only once. The ten largest clones take up about 20% of the sample. Sequencing used peripheral blood. The receptor set was obtained from a man aged 60 to 69 with active or convalescent COVID-19.

V gene TRBV19 combines with J gene TRBJ1-1; D unclear. V lost 5 bases to trimming and J lost 8 bases, with 18 bases between them. The CDR3 is made up of 14 amino acids. The germline gives CDR1 LNHDA, CDR2 SQIVND (reference sequence). CDR3 nucleotides: TGTGCCAGTAGTCCCGCCGGGTCCCCGGGGGAAGCTTTCTTT. It specifies CASSPAGSPGEAFF. Full variable domain (outside the CDR3, taken from reference TRBV19 and TRBJ1-1): DGGITQSPKYLFRKEGQNVTLSCEQNLNHDAMYWYRQDPGQGLRLIYYSQIVNDFQKGDIAEGYSVSREKKESFPLTVTSAQKNPTAFYLCASSPAGSPGEAFFGQGTRLTVV.

V usage is TRBV5-6 and J usage is TRBJ1-2; weak D call: TRBD1 (5 bases). V lost 0 bases, J lost 8 bases, and 17 bases lay in between. Germline assignment: CDR1 SGHDT and CDR2 YYEEEE. The CDR3 is 15 amino acids. The CDR3 protein is CASSLAAGWQAGYTF. Here the CDR3 DNA reads TGTGCCAGCAGCTTGGCGGCAGGGTGGCAAGCGGGCTACACCTTC.

The V call is TRBV11-2, the J call TRBJ1-1; 10 nucleotides align to TRBD1. From germline, CDR1 is SGHAT and CDR2 FQNNGV. With V trimmed by 1 base and J by 5 bases, 4 bases remained unmatched. The CDR3 is made up of 15 amino acids. CDR3 nucleotides: TGTGCCAGCAGCTTAGCTGGGACAGGGGTGACTGAAGCTTTCTTT. It translates to CASSLAGTGVTEAFF. Full variable domain (outside the CDR3, taken from reference TRBV11-2 and TRBJ1-1): EAGVAQSPRYKIIEKRQSVAFWCNPISGHATLYWYQQILGQGPKLLIQFQNNGVVDDSQLPKDRFSAERLKGVDSTLKIQPAKLEDSAVYLCASSLAGTGVTEAFFGQGTRLTVV.

The chain links TRBV19 to TRBJ2-7; 8 bases are a match to TRBD1. The CDR3 spans 15 residues. V was pared by 5 bases and J by 5 bases, with 11 bases of the junction left unmatched. The germline V gene encodes CDR1 LNHDA and CDR2 SQIVND (reference sequence). CDR3 region: CASSPADREANEQYF. The CDR3, as DNA: TGTGCCAGTAGTCCTGCGGACAGGGAGGCAAACGAGCAGTACTTC. Full variable domain (remainder filled in from reference TRBV19 and TRBJ2-7): DGGITQSPKYLFRKEGQNVTLSCEQNLNHDAMYWYRQDPGQGLRLIYYSQIVNDFQKGDIAEGYSVSREKKESFPLTVTSAQKNPTAFYLCASSPADREANEQYFGPGTRLTVT.

The V call is TRBV24-1, the J call TRBJ2-7; 9 bases agree with TRBD1. The V gene's germline CDR1 is KGHDR and CDR2 SFDVKD. J was trimmed by 1 base and V by 5 bases; bases with no gene match: 2. The length of the CDR3 is 14 residues. For the CDR3, the DNA is TGTGCCACCAGTGTCGGGACAGGGTCCTACGAGCAGTACTTC. Amino acid sequence: CATSVGTGSYEQYF.

The genes are TRBV7-2 and TRBJ1-2; TRBD1 aligns across 7 bases. The CDR3 runs 14 residues. CDR1 is SGHTA and CDR2 is FQGNSA in the germline V gene. J gave up 4 bases and V 5 bases, and 7 bases lay outside the gene matches. CDR3: CASSPGTAPYGYTF. DNA for the CDR3: TGTGCCAGCAGCCCCGGGACAGCTCCCTATGGCTACACCTTC.

The chain couples TRBV28 to TRBJ1-5; 8 bases fit TRBD1. Germline V gene lookup returns CDR1 MDHEN and CDR2 SYDVKM. The CDR3 is 14 amino acids. The junction had 10 bases not matched to a gene; V was cut back by 6 bases and J by 9 bases. In nucleotides, the CDR3 is TGTGCCAGCAGGCCTGGGACAGGAAGTGGGCCCCAGCATTTT. Amino acids: CASRPGTGSGPQHF.

V is TRBV5-4 and J is TRBJ1-3; D is perhaps TRBD1 (5 bases). With 0 bases removed from V and 1 base from J, the gap between germline ends came to 11 bases. Germline lookup yields CDR1 SGHNT and CDR2 YYREEE (reference sequence). The CDR3 covers 16 residues. Here the CDR3 DNA reads TGTGCCAGCAGCTTGGACCTTGACAGATCTGGAAACACCATATATTTT. Translating gives CASSLDLDRSGNTIYF.

The rearrangement uses TRBV7-2 and TRBJ2-7; 8 nucleotides align to TRBD2. V lost 5 bases to trimming and J lost 1 base; unmatched junction nucleotides: 10. The germline V gene has CDR1 SGHTA and CDR2 FQGNSA. This CDR3 region has 16 residues. Here the CDR3 reads CASSPLGPSGSYEQYF. The CDR3 DNA reads TGTGCCAGCAGCCCTCTGGGCCCTAGCGGGTCCTACGAGCAGTACTTC. Full variable domain (remainder filled in from reference TRBV7-2 and TRBJ2-7): GAGVSQSPSNKVTEKGKDVELRCDPISGHTALYWYRQSLGQGLEFLIYFQGNSAPDKSGLPSDRFSAERTGGSVSTLTIQRTQQEDSAVYLCASSPLGPSGSYEQYFGPGTRLTVT.

The V gene is TRBV19, the J gene TRBJ2-5; weak D call: TRBD1 (7 bases). The CDR3 contains 17 residues. V lost 9 bases and J 1 base, leaving 24 bases between the germline ends. Germline values: CDR1 LNHDA, CDR2 SQIVND (reference sequence). The CDR3 nucleotides read TGTGCCAGCCTGGGACTGCCCGGGACAGATCCCCAAGAGACCCAGTACTTC. It specifies CASLGLPGTDPQETQYF.

The chain employs TRBV28 and TRBJ1-3; possibly TRBD1 for D (5 bases). The CDR3 spans 14 residues. The germline V gene encodes CDR1 MDHEN and CDR2 SYDVKM. V lost 3 bases to trimming and J lost 4 bases, with 10 bases between them. This CDR3 reads CASSFPGNGNTIYF. The CDR3 DNA sequence: TGTGCCAGCAGTTTTCCAGGGAACGGAAACACCATATATTTT.

V and J are TRBV10-3 and TRBJ1-1; D is unclear. The CDR3 covers 14 residues. Trimming took off 3 bases at V and 1 base at J, with 9 bases between the two ends. Germline lookup yields CDR1 ENHRY and CDR2 SYGVKD. This chain's CDR3 is CAISDAGSNTEAFF. CDR3 nucleotide sequence: TGTGCCATCAGTGATGCGGGCTCGAACACTGAAGCTTTCTTT.

The chain joins TRBV28 to TRBJ2-2, with D perhaps TRBD2 (6 bases). Germline CDR1 MDHEN, CDR2 SYDVKM. The CDR3 has 15 amino acids. V shed 2 bases and J shed 5 bases, with 12 bases lying between them. The CDR3 region has the DNA TGTGCCAGCAGTTTACTCTGGCGGGGAACCGGGGAGCTGTTTTTT. This sequence encodes CASSLLWRGTGELFF.

The chain couples TRBV9 to TRBJ1-1; perhaps TRBD1 as D (5 bases). CDR3 length equals 14 residues. Germline V gives CDR1 SGDLS, CDR2 YYNGEE. Trimming left V 3 bases short and J 4 bases short, with 13 bases between. The CDR3 region is CASSGPDRSTEAFF. The CDR3 DNA reads as TGTGCCAGCAGCGGTCCAGACAGATCCACTGAAGCTTTCTTT. The entire variable domain, with the rest obtained from reference TRBV9 and TRBJ1-1, is as follows: DSGVTQTPKHLITATGQRVTLRCSPRSGDLSVYWYQQSLDQGLQFLIQYYNGEERAKGNILERFSAQQFPDLHSELNLSSLELGDSALYFCASSGPDRSTEAFFGQGTRLTVV.

This clone is categorized as medium-sized. The chain links TRBV5-1 to TRBJ1-6, with 7 bases matching TRBD1. The V segment lost 1 base and the J segment 8 bases; nucleotides outside the gene matches: 3. The germline V gene has CDR1 SGHRS and CDR2 YFSETQ. CDR3 size: 14 residues. In DNA form, the CDR3 reads TGCGCCAGCAGCTTGAACAGGGGTGATTCACCCCTCCACTTT. Translated: CASSLNRGDSPLHF.

The J gene is TRBJ2-2, the V gene TRBV7-6; 9 bases match TRBD1. V lost 1 base to trimming and J lost 3 bases; unmatched junction nucleotides: 0. Germline values: CDR1 SGHVS, CDR2 FNYEAQ. This CDR3 region has 15 residues. The CDR3 DNA reads as TGTGCCAGCAGCTTAGGACAGGGGGACACCGGGGAGCTGTTTTTT. It translates to CASSLGQGDTGELFF.

This clone was observed once. V and J are TRBV7-2 and TRBJ2-3, with 12 nucleotides matching TRBD2. The V gene end was trimmed by 5 bases and the J gene end by 3 bases; junction bases not matched to a gene: 12. The CDR3 contains 18 residues. Germline V gene lookup returns CDR1 SGHTA and CDR2 FQGNSA. CDR3 sequence reads: CASSRSPTSGGRTDTQYF. The CDR3 nucleotides are TGTGCCAGCAGCCGGAGCCCAACTAGCGGGGGGAGGACAGATACGCAGTATTTT.

This clone was detected only once. Here the CDR3 reads CASSLVGQGWDTQYF. The CDR3 DNA is TGTGCCAGCAGCTTAGTAGGACAGGGTTGGGATACGCAGTATTTT. The chain recombines TRBV7-2 with TRBJ2-3, with 8 bases fitting TRBD1. Trimming removed 1 base from V and 6 bases from J; junction bases left unmatched: 6. Germline assignment: CDR1 SGHTA and CDR2 FQGNSA. The length of the CDR3 is 15 residues.

The chain combines TRBV6-5 with TRBJ2-7; D possibly corresponds to TRBD1 (6 bases). Germline CDR1 and CDR2: MNHEY and SVGAGI. The CDR3 covers 13 residues. Trimming took 2 bases from V and 5 from J, leaving 10 bases between them. DNA of the CDR3: TGTGCCAGCAGTTACAGGACAGCCGACGAGCAGTACTTC. Residues: CASSYRTADEQYF.